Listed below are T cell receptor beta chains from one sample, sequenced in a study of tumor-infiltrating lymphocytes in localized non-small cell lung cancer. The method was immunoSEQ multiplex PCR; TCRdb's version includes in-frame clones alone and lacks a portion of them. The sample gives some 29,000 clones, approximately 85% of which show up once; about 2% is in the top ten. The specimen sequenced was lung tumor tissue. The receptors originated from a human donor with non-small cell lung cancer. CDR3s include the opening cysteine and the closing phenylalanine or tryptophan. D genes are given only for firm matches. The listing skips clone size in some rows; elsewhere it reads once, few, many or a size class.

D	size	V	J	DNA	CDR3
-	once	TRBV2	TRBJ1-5	TGTGCCAGCAGTGATCAGGCCCTCAATCAGCCCCAGCATTTT	CASSDQALNQPQHF
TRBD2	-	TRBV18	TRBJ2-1	TGTGCCAGCTCACCACCAGCTAGCGGGGGCCCCCCGTTCTTC	CASSPPASGGPPFF
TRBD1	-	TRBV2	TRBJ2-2	TGTGCCAGCAGCCGACAGGGAACGGGAAGTGCCGGGGAGCTGTTTTTT	CASSRQGTGSAGELFF
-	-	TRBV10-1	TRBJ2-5	TGCGCCAGCAGCCAAGACAGGCGGTACCAAGAGACCCAGTACTTC	CASSQDRRYQETQYF
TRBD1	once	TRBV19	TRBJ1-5	TGTGCCAGTAACCCGGACAGGGTAGGCAATCAGCCCCAGCATTTT	CASNPDRVGNQPQHF
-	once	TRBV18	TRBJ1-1	TGTGCCAGCTCACCCACCTTCGAGAACACTGAAGCTTTCTTT	CASSPTFENTEAFF
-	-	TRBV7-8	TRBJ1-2	TGTGCCAGCAGCTCATTCTACAGGGATTACTATGGCTACACCTTC	CASSSFYRDYYGYTF
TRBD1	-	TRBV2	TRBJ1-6	TGTGCCAGCAGTGAATCGGGACAGGCCTCACCCCTCCACTTT	CASSESGQASPLHF
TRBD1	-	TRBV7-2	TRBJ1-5	TGTGCCAGCAGCTCGACAGGGGTTCAGCCCCAGCATTTT	CASSSTGVQPQHF
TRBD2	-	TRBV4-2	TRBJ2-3	TGTGCCAGCAGCCAAGACGCACCGCTAGCGGGGGGGCCCGATACGCAGTATTTT	CASSQDAPLAGGPDTQYF
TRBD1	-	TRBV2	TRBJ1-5	TGTGCCAGCAGAGTCGACAGGGGGAATCAGCCCCAGCATTTT	CASRVDRGNQPQHF
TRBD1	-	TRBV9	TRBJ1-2	TGTGCCAGCAGCCCCGACGGGACAGGGTACTATGGCTACACCTTC	CASSPDGTGYYGYTF
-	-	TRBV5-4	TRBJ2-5	TGTGCCAGCAGCTTGGTGGGTAGCCAAGAGACCCAGTACTTC	CASSLVGSQETQYF
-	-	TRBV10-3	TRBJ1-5	TGTGCCACCTGGGATAGCAATCAGCCCCAGCATTTT	CATWDSNQPQHF
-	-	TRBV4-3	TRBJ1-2	TGCGCCAGCAGCCAAGATGGGTGGGGCTACACCTTC	CASSQDGWGYTF
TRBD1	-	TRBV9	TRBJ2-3	TGTGCCAGCAGCGTCGAGGGGGCGCGAACCACAGATACGCAGTATTTT	CASSVEGARTTDTQYF
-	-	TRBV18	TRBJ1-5	TGTGCCAGCTCTCTTACAGGGAATCAGCCCCAGCATTTT	CASSLTGNQPQHF
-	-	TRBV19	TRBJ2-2	TGTGCCAGTAGTATGGAGGGCGCGAACACCGGGGAGCTGTTTTTT	CASSMEGANTGELFF
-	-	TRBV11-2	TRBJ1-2	TGTGCCAGCAGCTTAGCCAGGGCCGAGGCTAACTATGGCTACACCTTC	CASSLARAEANYGYTF
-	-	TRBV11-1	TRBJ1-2	TGTGCCAGCAGCCGCCGGGGGCAAGGCTATGGCTACACCTTC	CASSRRGQGYGYTF
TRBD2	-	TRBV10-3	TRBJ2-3	TGTGCCATCAGGGGACTAGCCGCAGATACGCAGTATTTT	CAIRGLAADTQYF
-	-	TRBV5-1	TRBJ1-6	TGCGCCAGCAGCTTGGTGCTCCGCGGGACGAACAGCAATTCACCCCTCCACTTT	CASSLVLRGTNSNSPLHF
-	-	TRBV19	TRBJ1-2	TGTGCCAGTAGTATTGGATTAGGGAGTTCGTATGGCTACACCTTC	CASSIGLGSSYGYTF
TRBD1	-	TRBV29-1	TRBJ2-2	TGCAGCGTTGTAGAACAGGGGGCAATCGGGGAGCTGTTTTTT	CSVVEQGAIGELFF
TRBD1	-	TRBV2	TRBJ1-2	TGTGCCAATTGGGACAGGGGGCAACGAGGCTACACCTTC	CANWDRGQRGYTF
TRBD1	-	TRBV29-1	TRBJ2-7	TGCAGCGTTGAAGAACAGGGGGCGAGGTACGAGCAGTACTTC	CSVEEQGARYEQYF
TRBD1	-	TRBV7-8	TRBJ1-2	TGTGCCAGCAGCGGCAGGGGGCTGGACTATGGCTACACCTTC	CASSGRGLDYGYTF
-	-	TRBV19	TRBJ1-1	TGTGCCAGTTCCTACCGGGGGGGAGGTGAAGCTTTCTTT	CASSYRGGGEAFF
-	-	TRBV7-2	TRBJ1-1	TGTGCCAGCAGCACGAGCTTGGGGAACACTGAAGCTTTCTTT	CASSTSLGNTEAFF
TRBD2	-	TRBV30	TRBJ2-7	TGTGCCTGGAGCGCGGGGGATCTCTACGAGCAGTACTTC	CAWSAGDLYEQYF
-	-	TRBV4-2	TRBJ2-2	TGTGCCAGCAGCTCAGGACCCCACATGAACACCGGGGAGCTGTTTTTT	CASSSGPHMNTGELFF
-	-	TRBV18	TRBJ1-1	TGTGCCAGCTCACCCGTTGGTCTAGCTTTCTTT	CASSPVGLAFF
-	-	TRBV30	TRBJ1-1	TGTGCCTGGACTCGAGGCATCACTGAAGCTTTCTTT	CAWTRGITEAFF
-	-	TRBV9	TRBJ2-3	TGTGCCAGCAGCGTAGCCATAACTCTCGGTGGAACAGATACGCAGTATTTT	CASSVAITLGGTDTQYF
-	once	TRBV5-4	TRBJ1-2	TGTGCCAGCAGCCGTCCGGGCCCACATAACTATGGCTACACCTTC	CASSRPGPHNYGYTF
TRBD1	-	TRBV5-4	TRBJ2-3	TGTGCCAGCAGCTTACAGGGGAGCACAGATACGCAGTATTTT	CASSLQGSTDTQYF
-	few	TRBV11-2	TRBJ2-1	TGTGCCAGCAGCCCAACGCATGGGGAGCAGTTCTTC	CASSPTHGEQFF
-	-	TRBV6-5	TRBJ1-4	TGTGCCAGCAGTTACTCGACCGGGATTGAAAAACTGTTTTTT	CASSYSTGIEKLFF
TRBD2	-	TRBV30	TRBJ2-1	TGTGCCTGGAGTCCCGGGACTAGCGGGGATATCGATGAGCAGTTCTTC	CAWSPGTSGDIDEQFF
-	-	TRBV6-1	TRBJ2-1	TGTGCCAGCAGTGAACAGTACAATGAGCAGTTCTTC	CASSEQYNEQFF
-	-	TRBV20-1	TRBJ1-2	TGCAGTGTAGGGACCGCCTATGGCTACACCTTC	CSVGTAYGYTF
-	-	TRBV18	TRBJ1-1	TGTGCCAGCTCACCTGTCATCGGGGGGGACACTGAAGCTTTCTTT	CASSPVIGGDTEAFF
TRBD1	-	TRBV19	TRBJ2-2	TGTGCCAGTACCGGGACAGGTGACCCCGGGGAGCTGTTTTTT	CASTGTGDPGELFF
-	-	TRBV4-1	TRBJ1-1	TGCGCCAGCAGCCAAGGTGAAGCAGCTGAAGCTTTCTTT	CASSQGEAAEAFF
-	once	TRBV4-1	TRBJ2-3	TGCGCCAGCAGCCCCGGATTGGGGAACACAGATACGCAGTATTTT	CASSPGLGNTDTQYF